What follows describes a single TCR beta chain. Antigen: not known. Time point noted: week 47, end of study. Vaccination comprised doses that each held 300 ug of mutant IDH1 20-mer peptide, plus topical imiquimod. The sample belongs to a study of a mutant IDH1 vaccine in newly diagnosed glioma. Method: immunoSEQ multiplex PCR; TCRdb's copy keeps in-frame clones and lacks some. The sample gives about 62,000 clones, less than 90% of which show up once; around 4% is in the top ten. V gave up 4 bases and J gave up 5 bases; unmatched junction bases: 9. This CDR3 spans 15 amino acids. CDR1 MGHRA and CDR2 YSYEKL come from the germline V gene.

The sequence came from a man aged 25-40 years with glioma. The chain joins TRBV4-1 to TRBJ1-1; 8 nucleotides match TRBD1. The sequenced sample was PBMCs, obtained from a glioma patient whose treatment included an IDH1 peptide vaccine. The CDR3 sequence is CASSRLPTGDTEAFF. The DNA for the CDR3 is TGCGCCAGCAGCCGCTTACCGACAGGGGATACTGAAGCTTTCTTT.